This TCR beta chain was recovered during a study of regulatory T cells in long-lasting Graves disease (dated by TCRdb to the early 2020s). Regarding the complete study: Antithyroid drugs had been taken for less than 3 months by newly diagnosed Graves' disease patients. Peripheral blood TCR sequencing and RNA sequencing compared persistent Graves' disease patients with newly diagnosed Graves' disease patients. The study took place in China and was registered as a clinical trial. A total of around 35 samples underwent TCR sequencing, from 13 patients with persistent Graves' disease and around 20 patients with newly diagnosed Graves' disease.

In light of the paper, this sample's time point label describes: newly diagnosed GD, antithyroid drugs for less than 3 months. For both TCR sequencing and RNA sequencing, RNA was extracted from PBMCs in TRIzol. The diagnosis of Graves' disease followed American Thyroid Association guidelines. Patients were recruited from an endocrinology department in Xi'an, China. Each patient gave around 9 milliliters of peripheral blood, collected in an EDTA anticoagulant tube. Ficoll Paque Plus density gradient separation was used to isolate PBMCs, and no additional T cell sorting was done. An Agilent 2100 Bioanalyzer and agarose gel were used to check RNA quality, and a NanoDrop 2000 was used to measure RNA concentration. Libraries were constructed by multiplex PCR. For sequencing, an Illumina HiSeq 4000 was employed. To build TCR beta libraries, CDR3 regions were amplified by Arm-PCR using iRepertoire HTBI primers. Before sequencing, the PCR products went through gel purification. The authors' analysis ran thus. Gene usage analysis of CDR3 amino acid clonotypes used the 55 to 80 TRBV and more than 13 TRBJ segments found across samples. Filtered high-quality paired reads were merged into contigs using COPE and FqMerger. BLAST was used to align contigs to IMGT TRBV, TRBD and TRBJ reference genes, and CDR3 was defined according to IMGT. Clonotypes above 0.1% frequency were classified as highly expanded clones. Repertoire diversity was measured by Shannon entropy, and V-J evenness by the Gini coefficient. Clonotypes shared by more than one individual were considered public. The public reads were run again by TCRdb, first through fastp at Q25 and then through MiXCR, and only productive beta chains were kept. Rows are combined by CDR3 protein, so each entry shows the most common genes and DNA. These V and J calls derive from TCRdb rather than the authors' analysis. The sample has about 610,000 distinct CDR3 sequences on record, about 16% of them singletons. About 12% of the sample is held by the ten biggest clonotypes.

Concerning this clonotype itself: It lacks a known antigen. No per-base quality is available; no much larger clone lies one base away.

On the study overall, not on this receptor specifically: Patients with persistent disease shared more public clonotypes (approximately 2,500) than newly diagnosed patients did (around 1,000). Lower TCR Shannon entropy and fewer highly expanded clones were observed in persistent Graves' disease patients than in newly diagnosed patients, which suggested clonal expansion. Because the primary lesion, thyroid tissue, could not be accessed, the study looked at peripheral blood alone. The small sample size was acknowledged by the authors as a limitation that may reduce accuracy. Only the TCR beta chain was sequenced and analyzed.

This same sample was also taken into another study, of T cells in Graves' hyperthyroidism and ophthalmopathy. As that second paper reports: Graves' hyperthyroidism was defined as stable when no progression to ophthalmopathy occurred over 18 months of follow-up. The hyperthyroidism patients were between 18 and 65 years old and newly diagnosed, with a disease duration of less than 2 months. Patients with uncontrolled infections, other autoimmune diseases, pregnancy or lactation were excluded. Diagnoses were established on the basis of clinical symptoms, serum thyroxine and TRAb, thyroid ultrasound, and orbital computed tomography. The TCR CDR3 was subjected to a first round of RT-PCR using the HTBI primer set and the Qiagen OneStep RT-PCR kit. Blood samples also contained most of the expanded thyroid clonotypes (frequency above 0.001), which suggests that blood repertoires may reflect thyroid immune responses. A 13 V-J signature model separated ophthalmopathy from stable hyperthyroidism, with nearly 90% sensitivity and roughly 82% specificity in cross-validation and 80%/75% in testing. In validation, the model predicted progression to ophthalmopathy with approximately 71% sensitivity and roughly 75% specificity, a median of roughly seven months before onset. A discovery cohort of about 100 patients, about 43 with Graves' ophthalmopathy and 55 to 60 with stable Graves' hyperthyroidism, was used to find distinguishing TCR V-J signatures. Prospective prediction of ophthalmopathy was tested in an independent validation cohort of some 19 hyperthyroidism patients and 17 patients who later progressed to ophthalmopathy. For training and testing, the 80 to 100 patients in the discovery cohort were randomly divided in a 7:3 ratio. Thyroid tissue and blood T-cell repertoires from six Graves' hyperthyroidism patients were also compared in the study. After sampling, hyperthyroidism patients received methimazole starting at 30 mg daily, and ophthalmopathy patients received high-dose intravenous methylprednisolone. The libraries were constructed in a second round of multiplex PCR and then size-selected and purified. The libraries were sequenced on an Illumina HiSeq2000 using paired-end 100 bp reads. SOAPnuke was used to process the raw data, throwing out any read that contained adapters or uncalled bases, had a mean Phred below 15, or lacked an exact constant-primer or identifier match. High-quality paired reads were merged using COPE v1.2.5, and each unique nucleotide sequence was defined as a clonotype. MiTCR v1.1 was used to align clonotypes to the IMGT TRBV, TRBD and TRBJ reference segments. Only V-J combinations with frequency above 0.0001, covering 99.2% of repertoires, were analysed. The TCS score was defined as the ratio of F50 (clonal expansion) to E x V (chaos), calculated using BLOSUM62-based TCRdist between CDR3 peptides within each V-J. Welch's t-statistics and random forest reduced some 510 V-J features to 10 to 15, which were used in a naive Bayes classifier (R e1071). Sample size was not statistically predetermined, and blinding of investigators to group allocation was not performed. TCR Vbeta CDR3 sequencing of roughly 140 peripheral blood samples (about 45 ophthalmopathy, 75 to 80 hyperthyroidism and around 17 progressor patients) is reported in the paper.

This sample comprised peripheral blood mononuclear cells (PBMCs), obtained at new diagnosis, from a patient treated with antithyroid drugs. This clonotype originated in a young man with Graves disease. Donor details come from another sample of the same person, matched by shared clones.

In nucleotides, the sequence is TGCAGTGCTAGAGGAACAGCCTCCTATGGCTACACCTTC. Protein translation: CSARGTASYGYTF. The chain joins TRBV20-1 to TRBJ1-2; the D gene is unclear. The CDR3 has 13 amino acids, counting the end cysteine and phenylalanine. The only DNA kept is the CDR3, 39 bases in frame from the first base. Cut back by 1 base and 4 bases, the V and J ends lie 10 bases apart. According to the germline V gene (reference sequence), CDR1 reads DFQATT and CDR2 reads SNEGSKA.